This T cell receptor (beta chain) was observed in a study of shared clonotypes between healthy human individuals. CD45RO negativity and positive selection for CCR7 defined naive CD8 cells, a population that excluded terminally differentiated effector memory CD45RA+ cells. Measured with immunoSEQ multiplex PCR; TCRdb has only the in-frame clones, and not every one. The sample lists millions of clones, about 94% occurring once. The CDR3 runs 15 residues. The germline CDR1 and CDR2 sequences are MNHEY and SMNVEV (reference sequence). J gave up 5 bases and V 4 bases, and 8 bases lay outside the gene matches.

The chain couples TRBV27 to TRBJ2-7, with TRBD1 matching 10 bases. This clonotype originated in a man younger than 30 in good health. The sequenced sample was naive CD8+ T cells sorted from blood. CDR3 region: CASSSAGTGANEQYF. DNA for the CDR3: TGTGCCAGCAGTTCCGCCGGGACAGGGGCTAACGAGCAGTACTTC.